The present TCR beta chain was sequenced within a study of blood T cell repertoires in COVID-19. Study as a whole: The samples span acute and convalescent COVID-19 from the United States, Italy and Spain. From T cells, B-cell-depleted T cells, or PBMCs came the material, which was cDNA or gDNA.

Trimming stripped 4 bases from V and 0 bases from J, with 10 bases between. This CDR3 is built from 14 residues. Germline CDR1 is MNHEY and CDR2 is SVGAGI. Per the original data handling: Nucleated cell number was recorded as an estimate derived from reference gene primer amplification. Clones were read by immunoSEQ multiplex PCR, and TCRdb kept only the in-frame ones, dropping some. V and J calls plus clone size are reproduced from that table; the DNA served to infer D and trimming. The sample has about 280,000 clones, approximately 83% seen once; the top ten hold 9.5% to 12%. The clonotype comes from an older woman with acute or convalescent COVID-19. The sequenced sample consisted of peripheral blood. The rearrangement links TRBV6-5 to TRBJ2-7, with a possible D match to TRBD2 (5 bases). The CDR3 DNA reads as TGTGCCAGCAGTTCCGAGCGGAGCTCCTACGAGCAGTACTTC. Translated, it gives CASSSERSSYEQYF.